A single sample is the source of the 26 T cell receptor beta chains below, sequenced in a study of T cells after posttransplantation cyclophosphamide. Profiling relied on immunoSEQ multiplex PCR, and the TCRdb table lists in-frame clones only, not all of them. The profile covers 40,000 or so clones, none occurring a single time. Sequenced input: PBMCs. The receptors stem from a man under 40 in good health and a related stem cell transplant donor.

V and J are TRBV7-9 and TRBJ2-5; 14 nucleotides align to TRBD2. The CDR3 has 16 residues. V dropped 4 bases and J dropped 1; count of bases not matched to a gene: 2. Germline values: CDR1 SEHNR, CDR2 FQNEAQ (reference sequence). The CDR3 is CASSSGLAGGQETQYF. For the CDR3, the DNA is TGTGCCAGCAGCTCCGGACTAGCGGGGGGCCAAGAGACCCAGTACTTC.

CDR3 protein: CATSDWGSGGLGGEQFF. In nucleotides, the CDR3 is TGTGCCACCAGTGATTGGGGGAGCGGGGGACTGGGTGGTGAGCAGTTCTTC. The J gene is TRBJ2-1, the V gene TRBV24-1; 8 bases fit TRBD2. Unmatched junction bases numbered 14, after V lost 2 bases and J lost 9 bases. This CDR3 region has 17 residues. Per the germline V gene, CDR1 is KGHDR and CDR2 is SFDVKD.

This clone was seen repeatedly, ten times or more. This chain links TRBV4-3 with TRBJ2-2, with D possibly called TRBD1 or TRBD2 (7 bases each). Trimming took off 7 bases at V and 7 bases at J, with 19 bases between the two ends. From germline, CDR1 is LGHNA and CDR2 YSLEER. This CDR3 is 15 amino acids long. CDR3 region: CASNWGRGLDGELFF. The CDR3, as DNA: TGCGCCAGCAACTGGGGGAGGGGGCTGGACGGGGAGCTGTTTTTT.

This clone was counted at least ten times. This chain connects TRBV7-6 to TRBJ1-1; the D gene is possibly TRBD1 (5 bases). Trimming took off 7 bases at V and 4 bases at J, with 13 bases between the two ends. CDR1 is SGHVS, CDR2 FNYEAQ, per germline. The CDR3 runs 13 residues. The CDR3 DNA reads TGTGCCAGCACCGCGGGGGAAGGCACTGAAGCTTTCTTT. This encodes CASTAGEGTEAFF.

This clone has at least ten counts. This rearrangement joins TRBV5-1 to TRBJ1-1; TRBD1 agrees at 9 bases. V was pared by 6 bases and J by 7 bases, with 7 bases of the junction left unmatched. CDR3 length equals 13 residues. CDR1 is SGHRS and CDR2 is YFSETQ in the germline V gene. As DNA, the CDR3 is TGCGCCAGCAACAAAGGACAGGGGAATGAAGCTTTCTTT. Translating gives CASNKGQGNEAFF.

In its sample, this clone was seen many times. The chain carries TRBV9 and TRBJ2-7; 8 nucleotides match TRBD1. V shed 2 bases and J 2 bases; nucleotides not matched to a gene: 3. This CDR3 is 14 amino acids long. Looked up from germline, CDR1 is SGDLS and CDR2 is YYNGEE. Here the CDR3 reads CASSVRTGTYEQYF. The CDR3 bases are TGTGCCAGCAGCGTTCGGACAGGGACCTACGAGCAGTACTTC.

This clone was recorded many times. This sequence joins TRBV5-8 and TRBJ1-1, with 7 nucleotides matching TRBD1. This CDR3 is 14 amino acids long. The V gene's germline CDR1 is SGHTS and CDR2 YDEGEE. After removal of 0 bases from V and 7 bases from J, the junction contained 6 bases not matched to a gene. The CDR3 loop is CASSLDGTAIEAFF. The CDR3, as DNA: TGTGCCAGCAGCTTGGACGGGACAGCAATTGAAGCTTTCTTT.

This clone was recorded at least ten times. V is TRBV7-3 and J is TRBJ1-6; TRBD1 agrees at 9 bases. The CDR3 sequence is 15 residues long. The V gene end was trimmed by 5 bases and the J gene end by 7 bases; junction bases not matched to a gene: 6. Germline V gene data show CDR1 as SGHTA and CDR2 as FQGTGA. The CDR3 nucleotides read TGTGCCAGCAGCCTGACCGGGACAGGGAATTCACCCCTCCACTTT. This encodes CASSLTGTGNSPLHF.

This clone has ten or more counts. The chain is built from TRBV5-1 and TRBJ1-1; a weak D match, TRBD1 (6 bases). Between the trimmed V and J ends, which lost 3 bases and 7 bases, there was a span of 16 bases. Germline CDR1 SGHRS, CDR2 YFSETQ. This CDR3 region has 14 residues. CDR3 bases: TGCGCCAGCAGCTCCGTAGGGGGGGCTGGTGAAGCTTTCTTT. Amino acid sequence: CASSSVGGAGEAFF. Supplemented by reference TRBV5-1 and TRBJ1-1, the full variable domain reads KAGVTQTPRYLIKTRGQQVTLSCSPISGHRSVSWYQQTPGQGLQFLFEYFSETQRNKGNFPGRFSGRQFSNSRSEMNVSTLELGDSALYLCASSSVGGAGEAFFGQGTRLTVV.

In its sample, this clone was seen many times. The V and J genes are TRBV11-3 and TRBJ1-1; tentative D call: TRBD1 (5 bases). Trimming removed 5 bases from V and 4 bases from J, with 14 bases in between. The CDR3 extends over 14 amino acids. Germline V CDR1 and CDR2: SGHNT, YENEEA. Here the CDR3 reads CASSPGGEATEAFF. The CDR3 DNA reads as TGTGCCAGCAGCCCGGGGGGGGAGGCCACTGAAGCTTTCTTT.

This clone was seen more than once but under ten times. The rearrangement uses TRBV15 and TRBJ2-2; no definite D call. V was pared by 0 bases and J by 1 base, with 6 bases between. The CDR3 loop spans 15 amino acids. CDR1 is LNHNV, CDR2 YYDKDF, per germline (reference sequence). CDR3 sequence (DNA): TGTGCCACCAGCAGAGATACGGGGAACACCGGGGAGCTGTTTTTT. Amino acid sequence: CATSRDTGNTGELFF.

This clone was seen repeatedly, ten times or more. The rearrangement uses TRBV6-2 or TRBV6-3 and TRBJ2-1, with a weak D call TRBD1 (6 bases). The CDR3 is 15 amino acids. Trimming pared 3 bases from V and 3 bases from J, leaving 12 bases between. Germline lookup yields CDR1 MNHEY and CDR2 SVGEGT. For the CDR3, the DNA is TGTGCCAGCAGTTATTCCCGGGACATCTACAATGAGCAGTTCTTC. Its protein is CASSYSRDIYNEQFF.

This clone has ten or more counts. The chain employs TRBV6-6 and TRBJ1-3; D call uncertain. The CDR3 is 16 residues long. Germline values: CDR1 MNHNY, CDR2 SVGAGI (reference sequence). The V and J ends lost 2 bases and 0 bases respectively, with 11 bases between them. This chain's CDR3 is CASSYQLHGSGNTIYF. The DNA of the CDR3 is TGTGCCAGCAGTTACCAACTTCACGGCTCTGGAAACACCATATATTTT.

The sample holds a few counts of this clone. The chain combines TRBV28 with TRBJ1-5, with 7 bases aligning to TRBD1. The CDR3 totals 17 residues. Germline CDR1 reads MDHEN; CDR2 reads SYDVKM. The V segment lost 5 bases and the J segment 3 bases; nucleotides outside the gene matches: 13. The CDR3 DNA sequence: TGTGCCAGCAGTCCTCCTATAGGGACAGCGAACAATCAGCCCCAGCATTTT. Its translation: CASSPPIGTANNQPQHF.

The chain's CDR3 is CASSRQGDYSNQPQHF. CDR3 nucleotides: TGTGCCAGCAGCCGACAGGGGGATTATAGCAATCAGCCCCAGCATTTT. The chain links TRBV7-9 to TRBJ1-5; 9 bases align to TRBD1. V was clipped by 5 bases and J by 0 bases; unmatched bases: 5. In germline, CDR1 is SEHNR, CDR2 FQNEAQ (reference sequence). This CDR3 is 16 amino acids long.

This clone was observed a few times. The CDR3 protein is CASSGEGQGLYEQYF. In DNA form, the CDR3 reads TGTGCCAGCAGCGGTGAGGGACAGGGCCTGTACGAGCAGTACTTC. V and J are TRBV9 and TRBJ2-7; 9 bases are a match to TRBD1. Trimming took 3 bases from V and 4 from J; bases not matched to a gene: 8. Per germline, CDR1 SGDLS and CDR2 YYNGEE. The CDR3 spans 15 residues.

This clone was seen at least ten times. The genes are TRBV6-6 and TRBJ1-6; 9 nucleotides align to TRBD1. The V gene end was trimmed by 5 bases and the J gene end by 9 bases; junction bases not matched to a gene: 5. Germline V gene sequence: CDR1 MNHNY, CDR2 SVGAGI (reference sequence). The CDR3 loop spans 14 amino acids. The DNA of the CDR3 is TGTGCCAGCAGTCCCGGGACAGGGCCTTCACCCCTCCACTTT. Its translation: CASSPGTGPSPLHF.

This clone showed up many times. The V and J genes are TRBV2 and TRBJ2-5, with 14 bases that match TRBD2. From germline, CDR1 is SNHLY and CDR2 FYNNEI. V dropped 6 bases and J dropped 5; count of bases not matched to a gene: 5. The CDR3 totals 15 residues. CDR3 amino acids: CASSSTSGGAETQYF. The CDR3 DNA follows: TGTGCCAGCAGCTCGACTAGCGGGGGGGCGGAGACCCAGTACTTC.

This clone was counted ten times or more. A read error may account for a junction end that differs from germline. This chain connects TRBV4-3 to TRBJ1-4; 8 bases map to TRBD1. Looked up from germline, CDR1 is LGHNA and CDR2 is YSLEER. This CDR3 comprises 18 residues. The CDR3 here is CASSKDRQGAVVGEKLFF. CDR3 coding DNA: TGCGCCAGCAGCAAAGACCGGCAGGGGGCGGTTGTAGGTGAAAAACTGTTTTTT.

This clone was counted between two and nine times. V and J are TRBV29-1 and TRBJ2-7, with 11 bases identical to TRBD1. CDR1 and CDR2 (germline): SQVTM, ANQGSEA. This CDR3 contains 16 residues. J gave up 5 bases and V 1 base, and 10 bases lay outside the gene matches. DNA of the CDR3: TGCAGCGTTGAAGTTCCCGGACAGGGGGCTTTAAACGAGCAGTACTTC. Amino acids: CSVEVPGQGALNEQYF.

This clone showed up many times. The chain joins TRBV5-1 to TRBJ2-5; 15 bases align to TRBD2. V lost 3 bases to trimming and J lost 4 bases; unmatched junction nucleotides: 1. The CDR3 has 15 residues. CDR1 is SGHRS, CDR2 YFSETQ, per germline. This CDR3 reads CASSSGLAGGETQYF. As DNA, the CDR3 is TGCGCCAGCAGCTCGGGACTAGCGGGGGGAGAGACCCAGTACTTC.

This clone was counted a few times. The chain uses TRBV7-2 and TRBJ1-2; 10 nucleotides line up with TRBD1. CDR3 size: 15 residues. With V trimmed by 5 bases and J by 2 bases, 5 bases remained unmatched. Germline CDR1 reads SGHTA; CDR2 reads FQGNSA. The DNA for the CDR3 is TGTGCCAGCAGCGCTCCGGGACAGGGGAACTATGGCTACACCTTC. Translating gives CASSAPGQGNYGYTF. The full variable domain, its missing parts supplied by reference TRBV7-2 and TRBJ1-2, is GAGVSQSPSNKVTEKGKDVELRCDPISGHTALYWYRQSLGQGLEFLIYFQGNSAPDKSGLPSDRFSAERTGGSVSTLTIQRTQQEDSAVYLCASSAPGQGNYGYTFGSGTRLTVV.

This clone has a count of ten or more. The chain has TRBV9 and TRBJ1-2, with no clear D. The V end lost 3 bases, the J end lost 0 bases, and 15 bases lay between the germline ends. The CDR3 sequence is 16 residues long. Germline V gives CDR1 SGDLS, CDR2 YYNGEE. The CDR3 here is CASSALLISANYGYTF. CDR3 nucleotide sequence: TGTGCCAGCAGCGCACTTCTTATATCCGCTAACTATGGCTACACCTTC.

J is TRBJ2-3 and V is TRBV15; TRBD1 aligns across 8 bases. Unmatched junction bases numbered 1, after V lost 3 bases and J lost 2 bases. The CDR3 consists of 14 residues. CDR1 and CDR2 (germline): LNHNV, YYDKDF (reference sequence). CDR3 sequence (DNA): TGTGCCACCAGCAGGGACAGGGCCACAGATACGCAGTATTTT. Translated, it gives CATSRDRATDTQYF.

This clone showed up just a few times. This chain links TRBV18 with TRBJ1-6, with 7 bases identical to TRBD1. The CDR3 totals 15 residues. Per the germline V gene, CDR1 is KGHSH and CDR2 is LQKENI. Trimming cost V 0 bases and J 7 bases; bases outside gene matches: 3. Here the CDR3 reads CASSPPTGVNSPLHF. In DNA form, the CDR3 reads TGTGCCAGCTCACCACCAACAGGGGTGAATTCACCCCTCCACTTT.

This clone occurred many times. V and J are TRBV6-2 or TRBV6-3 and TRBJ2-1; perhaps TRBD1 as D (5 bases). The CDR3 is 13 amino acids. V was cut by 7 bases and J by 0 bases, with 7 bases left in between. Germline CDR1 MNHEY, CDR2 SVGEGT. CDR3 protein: CASTQGSYNEQFF. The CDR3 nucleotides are TGTGCCAGCACCCAGGGCTCCTACAATGAGCAGTTCTTC.